The 32 T cell receptor beta chains below were found in one sample sequenced in a study of T cell responses to AZD1222 COVID-19 vaccine. TCRdb's table, derived via immunoSEQ multiplex PCR, lists solely in-frame clones and lacks some. The sample records about 100,000 clones, around nine tenths being singletons. Material: peripheral blood, obtained on day 0 of AZD1222 vaccination. The source is an adult in good health.

This clone was seen only once. This sequence joins TRBV18 and TRBJ2-1; D is unclear. The CDR3 consists of 16 residues. V gave up 1 base and J gave up 0 bases, with 10 bases separating them. CDR1 is KGHSH and CDR2 is LQKENI in the germline V gene. The chain's CDR3 is CASSPRQLSSYNEQFF. In nucleotides, the CDR3 is TGTGCCAGCTCACCACGGCAACTTAGCTCCTACAATGAGCAGTTCTTC.

This clone showed up just once. This chain uses TRBV5-1 with TRBJ2-3; D gene unclear. V gave up 0 bases and J gave up 1 base, with 12 bases separating them. The CDR3 totals 16 residues. Germline CDR1 reads SGHRS; CDR2 reads YFSETQ. The CDR3 spells CASSLASRVGTDTQYF. CDR3 nucleotide sequence: TGCGCCAGCAGCTTGGCGTCTAGGGTGGGCACAGATACGCAGTATTTT.

The chain is built from TRBV5-1 and TRBJ2-6; D is uncertain. The CDR3 totals 11 residues. Germline-derived CDR1 and CDR2 are SGHRS and YFSETQ. The V end was cut by 5 bases, the J end by 9 bases, with 6 bases between. Written as DNA, the CDR3 is TGCGCCAGCAGTATTCTCAACGTCCTGACTTTC. Its protein product is CASSILNVLTF.

The chain recombines TRBV6-5 with TRBJ2-5, with a weak D call TRBD2 (5 bases). V was pared by 7 bases and J by 6 bases, with 18 bases between. The CDR3 consists of 14 residues. The germline V gene has CDR1 MNHEY and CDR2 SVGAGI. The CDR3 reads CASTRGRGWQTQYF. The CDR3 region has the DNA TGTGCCAGCACTCGCGGTCGGGGTTGGCAGACCCAGTACTTC.

V usage is TRBV3-1 (or the pseudogene TRBV3-2) and J usage is TRBJ1-1, with D maybe TRBD1 (6 bases). The V gene lost 1 base and the J gene lost 10 bases, with 16 bases spanning the gap. Germline CDR1 and CDR2: LGHDT and YNNKEL (reference sequence). The CDR3 is 14 residues long. CDR3 sequence reads: CASSQGPWVGGAFF. The CDR3 DNA follows: TGTGCCAGCAGCCAAGGACCGTGGGTAGGGGGAGCTTTCTTT.

The chain has TRBV6-5 and TRBJ1-3; D not certain. The CDR3 loop spans 12 amino acids. The V end was cut by 8 bases, the J end by 4 bases, with 9 bases between. Germline lookup yields CDR1 MNHEY and CDR2 SVGAGI. The CDR3 loop is CASFSPGNTIYF. The CDR3 bases are TGTGCCAGCTTTAGCCCAGGAAACACCATATATTTT.

The rearrangement joins TRBV7-9 to TRBJ2-7, with TRBD2 matching over 8 bases. Germline V lookup: CDR1 SEHNR, CDR2 FQNEAQ (reference sequence). V gave up 5 bases and J gave up 4 bases; unmatched junction bases: 10. The CDR3 is 15 amino acids. CDR3 in amino acids: CASSPPGGVGYEQYF. For the CDR3, the DNA is TGTGCCAGCAGCCCCCCGGGGGGGGTAGGGTACGAGCAGTACTTC.

This clone was detected a few times. The gene calls are TRBV19 and TRBJ1-2; no firm D call. Per the germline V gene, CDR1 is LNHDA and CDR2 is SQIVND (reference sequence). The CDR3 covers 12 residues. V dropped 7 bases and J dropped 7 bases, with 13 bases sitting between them. In DNA form, the CDR3 reads TGTGCCAGTACAACGGGTCGCGGTGGCTACACCTTC. Residues: CASTTGRGGYTF.

This chain uses TRBV7-7 with TRBJ2-1, with 14 nucleotides matching TRBD2. Germline V CDR1 and CDR2: SSHAT, FNYEAQ (reference sequence). CDR3 length: 15 residues. Germline trimming cut 4 bases from V and 7 bases from J; bases unmatched to any gene: 3. For the CDR3, the DNA is TGTGCCAGCAGCTCGACTAGCGGGAGGGGGAATGAGCAGTTCTTC. Its protein is CASSSTSGRGNEQFF.

The V gene is TRBV11-2, the J gene TRBJ2-3; D may correspond to TRBD1 or TRBD2 (5 bases each). This CDR3 contains 15 residues. Germline V CDR1 and CDR2: SGHAT, FQNNGV. Trimming removed 5 bases from V and 2 bases from J, with 14 bases in between. The CDR3 coding sequence is TGTGCCAGCAGCGATACCGGGACCTACACAGATACGCAGTATTTT. The encoded protein is CASSDTGTYTDTQYF.

This chain joins TRBV29-1 and TRBJ2-1; D is perhaps TRBD2 (6 bases). Deletions cut 8 bases from V and 8 bases from J, with 16 bases between. This CDR3 has 12 amino acids. The germline V gene encodes CDR1 SQVTM and CDR2 ANQGSEA. The CDR3 is CSFLLGGDEQFF. Written as DNA, the CDR3 is TGCAGCTTTCTCTTGGGAGGCGATGAGCAGTTCTTC.

The gene calls are TRBV7-2 and TRBJ2-1; 9 positions agree with TRBD1. The CDR3 covers 15 residues. Germline V CDR1 and CDR2: SGHTA, FQGNSA. V shed 5 bases and J 1 base; nucleotides not matched to a gene: 3. The CDR3 here is CASSADRGSYNEQFF. CDR3 in DNA: TGTGCCAGCAGCGCCGACAGGGGGTCCTACAATGAGCAGTTCTTC.

This sequence joins TRBV15 and TRBJ2-7, with 8 bases lining up with TRBD2. This CDR3 contains 14 residues. Trimming at V came to 5 bases and at J to 3 bases, leaving 6 bases not matched to a gene. Germline V gene lookup returns CDR1 LNHNV and CDR2 YYDKDF (reference sequence). The CDR3 region is CATSEGLGIYEQYF. The CDR3 bases are TGTGCCACCAGCGAGGGACTAGGTATCTACGAGCAGTACTTC.

The chain is built from TRBV7-3 and TRBJ2-7; D assignment may be TRBD1 or TRBD2 (5 bases each). V dropped 5 bases and J dropped 6 bases, with 14 bases sitting between them. CDR1 SGHTA and CDR2 FQGTGA come from the germline V gene. This CDR3 is 13 amino acids long. As DNA, the CDR3 is TGTGCCAGCAGCCCTATCATGGGGGTCGAGCAGTACTTC. Protein: CASSPIMGVEQYF.

This clone was found a few times. V usage is TRBV18 and J usage is TRBJ2-1; either TRBD1 or TRBD2 may supply D (6 bases each). The V and J ends lost 6 bases and 8 bases respectively, with 17 bases between them. The germline V gene has CDR1 KGHSH and CDR2 LQKENI. The CDR3 has 14 residues. The CDR3: CASSRVEGEDEQFF. CDR3 DNA sequence: TGTGCCAGCTCGCGAGTCGAGGGGGAGGATGAGCAGTTCTTC.

This chain uses TRBV4-2 with TRBJ2-2; 8 bases are a match to TRBD1. Trimming at V came to 1 base and at J to 4 bases, leaving 8 bases not matched to a gene. CDR3 length: 17 residues. Per the germline V gene, CDR1 is LGHNA and CDR2 is YNFKEQ. CDR3 coding DNA: TGTGCCAGCAGCCAAGTTGACAGGGGACCGGGCACCGGGGAGCTGTTTTTT. Protein: CASSQVDRGPGTGELFF.

As for this clone: Other DNA sequences in the sample encode the same CDR3. The V and J genes are TRBV20-1 and TRBJ2-7, with D uncertain. The CDR3 has 11 residues. Germline values: CDR1 DFQATT, CDR2 SNEGSKA (reference sequence). Trimming removed 1 base from V and 1 base from J, with 2 bases in between. This chain's CDR3 is CSARGSYEQYF. The DNA of the CDR3 is TGCAGTGCTAGAGGTTCCTACGAGCAGTACTTC.

This clone was detected once. This chain joins TRBV14 and TRBJ2-1, with a weak D call TRBD2 (6 bases). V lost 4 bases and J lost 4, with 11 bases in between. The V gene's germline CDR1 is SGHDN and CDR2 FVKESK. The CDR3 is 14 residues long. In DNA form, the CDR3 reads TGTGCCAGCAGCCGCTCGGGAGTATACAATGAGCAGTTCTTC. Translated: CASSRSGVYNEQFF.

The V gene is TRBV7-9, the J gene TRBJ2-1; D could derive from TRBD1 or TRBD2 (5 bases each). The CDR3 spans 17 residues. Germline V gene lookup returns CDR1 SEHNR and CDR2 FQNEAQ (reference sequence). V was cut by 4 bases and J by 0 bases, with 16 bases left in between. The CDR3 DNA follows: TGTGCCAGCAGCTCGGGGCAGGGAAGGAGCTCCTACAATGAGCAGTTCTTC. It encodes CASSSGQGRSSYNEQFF. Drawing the rest from reference TRBV7-9 and TRBJ2-1, the complete variable domain is DTGVSQNPRHKITKRGQNVTFRCDPISEHNRLYWYRQTLGQGPEFLTYFQNEAQLEKSRLLSDRFSAERPKGSFSTLEIQRTEQGDSAMYLCASSSGQGRSSYNEQFFGPGTRLTVL.

The chain is built from TRBV9 and TRBJ2-7, with D tentatively TRBD1 or TRBD2 (5 bases each). V was shortened by 3 bases and J by 0 bases, with 13 bases between the two germline ends. Per the germline V gene, CDR1 is SGDLS and CDR2 is YYNGEE. The CDR3 loop spans 15 amino acids. CDR3: CASSGGETSSYEQYF. The CDR3 region has the DNA TGTGCCAGCAGCGGAGGGGAAACTAGCTCCTACGAGCAGTACTTC.

The chain recombines TRBV6-5 with TRBJ1-2; 9 bases align to TRBD1. The CDR3 is 16 residues long. CDR1 is MNHEY, CDR2 SVGAGI, per germline. Trimming removed 4 bases from V and 7 bases from J; junction bases left unmatched: 13. CDR3 sequence: CASSSTRYRGRVGYTF. The CDR3 DNA follows: TGTGCCAGCAGTTCCACTCGATACAGGGGGCGGGTTGGCTACACCTTC.

This sequence joins TRBV20-1 and TRBJ2-7, with D unclear. The germline gives CDR1 DFQATT, CDR2 SNEGSKA (reference sequence). With 3 bases removed from V and 3 bases from J, the gap between germline ends came to 24 bases. The CDR3 sequence is 17 residues long. The CDR3 here is CSASFLADHPLHYEQYF. CDR3 nucleotide sequence: TGCAGTGCTAGTTTTCTGGCCGATCATCCTCTTCACTACGAGCAGTACTTC.

This chain connects TRBV12-1 to TRBJ2-2; TRBD2 is taken as the D call from the table, unchecked against the DNA. TRBV12-1 is given as a pseudogene. The CDR3 runs to 16 residues. The CDR3 loop reads CASSPTAGGPTGELFF. The CDR3, as DNA: TGTGCCAGCAGCCCCACAGCGGGAGGCCCAACCGGGGAGCTGTTTTTT.

V is TRBV12-5 and J is TRBJ1-1; 9 bases map to TRBD1. The CDR3 consists of 14 residues. Germline-derived CDR1 and CDR2 are LGHNT and FRNRAP. J was trimmed by 4 bases and V by 5 bases; bases with no gene match: 5. The CDR3 DNA is TGTGCTAGTGGTCCCGGACAGGGGACCACTGAAGCTTTCTTT. It codes for CASGPGQGTTEAFF.

This rearrangement joins TRBV6-4 to TRBJ2-1, with D possibly matching TRBD2 (5 bases). This CDR3 has 15 residues. Trimming pared 3 bases from V and 0 bases from J, leaving 9 bases between. Looked up from germline, CDR1 is MRHNA and CDR2 is SNTAGT. The CDR3 bases are TGTGCCAGCAGTGATGGGAGTAACTCCTACAATGAGCAGTTCTTC. Translated: CASSDGSNSYNEQFF.

The rearrangement uses TRBV12-3 or TRBV12-4 and TRBJ2-3; D is possibly TRBD1 or TRBD2 (5 bases each). This CDR3 spans 13 amino acids. V was clipped by 4 bases and J by 10 bases, with 15 bases between them. CDR3 in DNA: TGTGCCAGCAGTTGGGGACCCAGCCCGGCGCAGTATTTT. It encodes CASSWGPSPAQYF.

This chain uses TRBV6-2 or TRBV6-3 with TRBJ2-1; D is perhaps TRBD2 (6 bases). CDR3 length: 14 residues. With 4 bases removed from V and 12 bases from J, the gap between germline ends came to 19 bases. Per germline, CDR1 MNHEY and CDR2 SVGEGT. The CDR3 region is CASSWGGRGGWQFF. CDR3 DNA: TGTGCCAGCAGTTGGGGAGGACGCGGAGGGTGGCAGTTCTTC.

This chain connects TRBV4-1 to TRBJ2-5; a possible D gene is TRBD2 (6 bases). This CDR3 has 14 amino acids. Per germline, CDR1 MGHRA and CDR2 YSYEKL. Trimming pared 1 base from V and 7 bases from J, leaving 13 bases between. The CDR3 sequence: CASSQGRLRGTQYF. In DNA form, the CDR3 reads TGCGCCAGCAGCCAAGGCCGGCTGCGGGGGACCCAGTACTTC.

The V call is TRBV9, the J call TRBJ2-2; 11 nucleotides line up with TRBD2. This CDR3 is 14 amino acids long. The V segment lost 7 bases and the J segment 5 bases; nucleotides outside the gene matches: 4. Germline V CDR1 and CDR2: SGDLS, YYNGEE. For the CDR3, the DNA is TGTGCCAGCGCAAGGACTAGCGGGACCGGGGAGCTGTTTTTT. Translated: CASARTSGTGELFF.

The V gene is TRBV5-6, the J gene TRBJ1-5, with unresolved D. Germline CDR1 SGHDT, CDR2 YYEEEE. CDR3 length: 12 amino acids. Deletions cut 2 bases from V and 7 bases from J, with 7 bases between. This CDR3 reads CASSFRNQPQHF. The CDR3, as DNA: TGTGCCAGCAGCTTCAGGAACCAGCCCCAGCATTTT.

The rearrangement uses TRBV9 and TRBJ1-4, with D possibly being TRBD1 (5 bases). Germline V lookup: CDR1 SGDLS, CDR2 YYNGEE. V was cut by 5 bases and J by 5 bases, with 22 bases left in between. The CDR3 has 17 amino acids. The CDR3, as DNA: TGTGCCAGCAGTCTTTCGGTCGCGAAGGGGCTAAATGAAAAACTGTTTTTT. Amino acid sequence: CASSLSVAKGLNEKLFF.

The chain combines TRBV18 with TRBJ2-7, with D perhaps TRBD1 or TRBD2 (5 bases each). The germline V gene encodes CDR1 KGHSH and CDR2 LQKENI. The CDR3 covers 13 residues. Trimming pared 3 bases from V and 6 bases from J, leaving 12 bases between. The CDR3 DNA reads TGTGCCAGCTCACCCGGGACCCAAGGCGAGCAGTACTTC. It specifies CASSPGTQGEQYF.